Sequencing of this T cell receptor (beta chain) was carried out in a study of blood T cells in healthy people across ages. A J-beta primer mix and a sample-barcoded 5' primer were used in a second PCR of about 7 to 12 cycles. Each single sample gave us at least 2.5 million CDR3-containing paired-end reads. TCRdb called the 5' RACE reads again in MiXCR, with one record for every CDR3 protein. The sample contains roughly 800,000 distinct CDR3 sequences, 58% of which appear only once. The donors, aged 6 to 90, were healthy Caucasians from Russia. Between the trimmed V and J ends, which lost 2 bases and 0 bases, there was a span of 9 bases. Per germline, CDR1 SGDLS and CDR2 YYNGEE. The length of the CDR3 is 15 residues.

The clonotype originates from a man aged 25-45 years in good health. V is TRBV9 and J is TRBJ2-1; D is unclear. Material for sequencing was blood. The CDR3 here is CASSVGMGSYNEQFF. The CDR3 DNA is TGTGCCAGCAGCGTGGGCATGGGCTCCTACAATGAGCAGTTCTTC.